This entry lists 30 T cell receptor beta chains sequenced from one sample in a study of blood T cell repertoires in COVID-19. Profiling relied on immunoSEQ multiplex PCR, and the TCRdb table lists in-frame clones only, not all of them. The data hold fewer than 40,000 clones, with over 75% observed a single time. Sequences were obtained from peripheral blood. These receptors were obtained from a man aged 55 to 70 with active COVID-19.

This clone was seen more than once but under ten times. The chain employs TRBV24-1 and TRBJ2-7; 9 nucleotides match TRBD1. J lost 5 bases, V lost 4 bases, and 8 bases had no gene match. This CDR3 is 15 amino acids long. Germline CDR1 KGHDR, CDR2 SFDVKD. The CDR3 DNA reads as TGTGCCACCAGTGAGTTCGGGACAGGGCTCCACGAGCAGTACTTC. As protein: CATSEFGTGLHEQYF.

The chain employs TRBV7-9 and TRBJ2-6; perhaps TRBD2 as D (5 bases). V was shortened by 5 bases and J by 0 bases, with 14 bases between the two germline ends. CDR3 size: 17 residues. The germline V gene encodes CDR1 SEHNR and CDR2 FQNEAQ (reference sequence). CDR3 loop: CASSPPGLNSGANVLTF. CDR3 in DNA: TGTGCCAGCAGCCCCCCCGGACTGAACTCTGGGGCCAACGTCCTGACTTTC.

The rearrangement joins TRBV3-1 (or the pseudogene TRBV3-2) to TRBJ2-2, with 10 bases that match TRBD2. The CDR3 consists of 15 residues. Germline V gene lookup returns CDR1 LGHDT and CDR2 YNNKEL (reference sequence). With V trimmed by 2 bases and J by 4 bases, 1 base remained unmatched. The CDR3 here is CASSQPSGGTGELFF. CDR3 DNA: TGTGCCAGCAGCCAACCTAGCGGGGGCACCGGGGAGCTGTTTTTT.

The chain joins TRBV5-1 to TRBJ2-7; 10 bases line up with TRBD2. Trimming cost V 4 bases and J 2 bases; bases outside gene matches: 9. From germline, CDR1 is SGHRS and CDR2 YFSETQ. CDR3 length: 16 amino acids. CDR3 sequence (DNA): TGCGCCAGCAGCATCGTTAGCGGGGGGAGTCCCTACGAGCAGTACTTC. Amino acid sequence: CASSIVSGGSPYEQYF. The full variable domain, its missing parts supplied by reference TRBV5-1 and TRBJ2-7, is KAGVTQTPRYLIKTRGQQVTLSCSPISGHRSVSWYQQTPGQGLQFLFEYFSETQRNKGNFPGRFSGRQFSNSRSEMNVSTLELGDSALYLCASSIVSGGSPYEQYFGPGTRLTVT.

This sequence joins TRBV28 and TRBJ2-7; TRBD2 is a possible D gene (5 bases). The CDR3 runs to 12 residues. Germline lookup yields CDR1 MDHEN and CDR2 SYDVKM. The V end was cut by 7 bases, the J end by 1 base, with 8 bases between. The CDR3: CASTSGSYEQYF. CDR3 sequence (DNA): TGTGCCAGCACAAGCGGTTCCTACGAGCAGTACTTC.

This clone is a singleton in its sample. This chain uses TRBV18 with TRBJ2-2, with 7 bases matching TRBD1. CDR1 is KGHSH, CDR2 LQKENI, per germline. J gave up 4 bases and V 4 bases, and 9 bases lay outside the gene matches. The CDR3 totals 16 residues. The CDR3: CASSRTEAGGTGELFF. The CDR3 DNA follows: TGTGCCAGCTCACGTACCGAGGCAGGGGGCACCGGGGAGCTGTTTTTT.

The chain couples TRBV5-4 to TRBJ1-6; 12 positions agree with TRBD1. The CDR3 has 15 residues. The V segment lost 4 bases and the J segment 10 bases; nucleotides outside the gene matches: 6. The germline CDR1 and CDR2 sequences are SGHNT and YYREEE (reference sequence). CDR3 sequence (DNA): TGTGCCAGCAGCCCGGGGGACAGGGGGCGGTCACCCCTCCACTTT. It encodes CASSPGDRGRSPLHF.

The rearrangement uses TRBV2 and TRBJ2-7; D gene unclear. CDR1 and CDR2 from the germline V gene are SNHLY and FYNNEI. V shed 5 bases and J shed 3 bases, with 11 bases lying between them. The CDR3 runs 13 residues. The CDR3 loop is CASSPKQIYEQYF. The CDR3 DNA is TGTGCCAGCAGTCCTAAACAGATCTACGAGCAGTACTTC. The entire variable domain, with the rest obtained from reference TRBV2 and TRBJ2-7, is as follows: EPEVTQTPSHQVTQMGQEVILRCVPISNHLYFYWYRQILGQKVEFLVSFYNNEISEKSEIFDDQFSVERPDGSNFTLKIRSTKLEDSAMYFCASSPKQIYEQYFGPGTRLTVT.

V and J are TRBV28 and TRBJ1-5; D unresolved. The germline V gene has CDR1 MDHEN and CDR2 SYDVKM. The CDR3 has 14 residues. V lost 4 bases and J 6 bases, leaving 13 bases between the germline ends. CDR3 sequence: CASSSLSRGQPQHF. DNA of the CDR3: TGTGCCAGCAGTTCCTTATCACGGGGTCAGCCCCAGCATTTT.

The chain couples TRBV7-9 to TRBJ2-3; D possibly corresponds to TRBD2 (6 bases). Per germline, CDR1 SEHNR and CDR2 FQNEAQ (reference sequence). The length of the CDR3 is 15 residues. V lost 5 bases to trimming and J lost 1 base, with 13 bases between them. CDR3 in DNA: TGTGCCAGCAGCCAGGGAGGCGATCGCACAGATACGCAGTATTTT. Translation: CASSQGGDRTDTQYF.

V usage is TRBV18 and J usage is TRBJ1-1; 11 nucleotides align to TRBD1. V was pared by 4 bases and J by 1 base, with 5 bases of the junction left unmatched. CDR1 KGHSH and CDR2 LQKENI come from the germline V gene. The CDR3 sequence is 16 residues long. CDR3 nucleotides: TGTGCCAGCTCACTGGGACAGGGGGTAGGGAACACTGAAGCTTTCTTT. It encodes CASSLGQGVGNTEAFF.

The rearrangement links TRBV7-2 to TRBJ1-4; a weak D match, TRBD1 (6 bases). Trimming shortened V by 1 base and J by 3 bases, and 9 bases separated the two germline ends. Germline V lookup: CDR1 SGHTA, CDR2 FQGNSA. This CDR3 comprises 15 residues. The CDR3 here is CASSLVPGANEKLFF. The CDR3 nucleotides are TGTGCCAGCAGCTTAGTCCCAGGGGCTAATGAAAAACTGTTTTTT. Full variable domain (missing parts from reference TRBV7-2 and TRBJ1-4): GAGVSQSPSNKVTEKGKDVELRCDPISGHTALYWYRQSLGQGLEFLIYFQGNSAPDKSGLPSDRFSAERTGGSVSTLTIQRTQQEDSAVYLCASSLVPGANEKLFFGSGTQLSVL.

The chain joins TRBV18 to TRBJ2-6, with unresolved D. Germline values: CDR1 KGHSH, CDR2 LQKENI. V was clipped by 3 bases and J by 0 bases, with 12 bases between them. This CDR3 comprises 17 residues. The CDR3 nucleotides read TGTGCCAGCTCACCCTTGCGGATTAGCTCTGGGGCCAACGTCCTGACTTTC. Amino acids: CASSPLRISSGANVLTF.

CDR3 sequence: CASSSGLAGSSEQFF. The CDR3 DNA reads TGTGCCAGCAGCTCGGGACTAGCGGGTTCGAGTGAGCAGTTCTTC. The chain links TRBV7-3 to TRBJ2-1, with 12 bases identical to TRBD2. Germline CDR1 and CDR2: SGHTA and FQGTGA. After removal of 4 bases from V and 9 bases from J, the junction contained 7 bases not matched to a gene. The CDR3 has 15 residues.

The chain combines TRBV28 with TRBJ1-5; D possibly corresponds to TRBD1 (5 bases). The CDR3 runs to 17 residues. With 7 bases removed from V and 5 bases from J, the gap between germline ends came to 24 bases. The germline V gene has CDR1 MDHEN and CDR2 SYDVKM. The CDR3 DNA sequence: TGTGCCAGCAACGGGGAGGGCGCTCCGAGGGGTCATCAGCCCCAGCATTTT. It translates to CASNGEGAPRGHQPQHF.

The V gene is TRBV28, the J gene TRBJ1-5; 8 nucleotides match TRBD1. The V and J ends lost 5 bases and 4 bases, in that order; junction bases with no gene match: 7. The CDR3 sequence is 15 residues long. Germline V gives CDR1 MDHEN, CDR2 SYDVKM. CDR3 loop: CASSPWTGYNQPQHF. CDR3 in DNA: TGTGCCAGCAGTCCCTGGACAGGGTATAATCAGCCCCAGCATTTT.

This clone was detected only once. The chain links TRBV15 to TRBJ2-5, with D maybe TRBD2 (6 bases). V was clipped by 2 bases and J by 4 bases, with 14 bases between them. The CDR3 is made up of 15 amino acids. Germline V gene data show CDR1 as LNHNV and CDR2 as YYDKDF (reference sequence). In DNA, the CDR3 is TGTGCCACCAGCAGAAATAGTGGGGGAGGAGAGACCCAGTACTTC. It encodes CATSRNSGGGETQYF.

The CDR3 sequence: CASSFGLAGDNEQFF. The CDR3, as DNA: TGTGCCAGCAGCTTTGGACTAGCGGGGGACAATGAGCAGTTCTTC. The V and J genes are TRBV5-6 and TRBJ2-1, with 13 nucleotides matching TRBD2. Germline trimming cut 2 bases from V and 5 bases from J; bases unmatched to any gene: 1. CDR3 length: 15 residues. In germline, CDR1 is SGHDT, CDR2 YYEEEE.

The V call is TRBV6-1, the J call TRBJ1-6, with a tentative D call TRBD1 (6 bases). Trimming cost V 3 bases and J 2 bases, with 11 bases left between them. Germline CDR1 MNHNS, CDR2 SASEGT. There are 16 residues in the CDR3. In DNA, the CDR3 is TGTGCCAGCAGTGAGTTGGGGGCAACCTATAATTCACCCCTCCACTTT. Amino acid sequence: CASSELGATYNSPLHF.

This chain joins TRBV5-6 and TRBJ2-7; 11 bases are shared with TRBD1. V dropped 1 base and J dropped 5; count of bases not matched to a gene: 5. The germline gives CDR1 SGHDT, CDR2 YYEEEE. The CDR3 runs 15 residues. This CDR3 is CASSLWGQGDDEQYF. In DNA, the CDR3 is TGTGCCAGCAGCTTGTGGGGACAGGGGGACGACGAGCAGTACTTC.

The chain uses TRBV6-1 and TRBJ2-2; TRBD1 matches 9 bases. After removal of 4 bases from V and 1 base from J, the junction contained 4 bases not matched to a gene. The V gene's germline CDR1 is MNHNS and CDR2 SASEGT. The CDR3 has 16 amino acids. The CDR3 DNA is TGTGCCAGCAGTGTACAGGGGGCGAGGAACACCGGGGAGCTGTTTTTT. Its protein product is CASSVQGARNTGELFF.

The V call is TRBV6-6, the J call TRBJ2-5; 8 bases fit TRBD1. Trimming took 5 bases from V and 3 from J; bases not matched to a gene: 11. Germline V gives CDR1 MNHNY, CDR2 SVGAGI (reference sequence). This CDR3 is 16 amino acids long. CDR3 in DNA: TGTGCCAGCAGTATTTACCCGGACAGGGTGGAAGAGACCCAGTACTTC. This translates into CASSIYPDRVEETQYF.

The rearrangement links TRBV27 to TRBJ1-2, with 11 bases that match TRBD1. This CDR3 spans 16 amino acids. The V gene end was trimmed by 5 bases and the J gene end by 4 bases; junction bases not matched to a gene: 9. Germline lookup yields CDR1 MNHEY and CDR2 SMNVEV (reference sequence). DNA for the CDR3: TGTGCCAGCAGTCCCATACGGACAGGGGGCACCTATGGCTACACCTTC. Amino acids: CASSPIRTGGTYGYTF.

V is TRBV2 and J is TRBJ2-1, with 10 bases matching TRBD2. The CDR3 runs to 20 residues. The ends lost 4 bases at V and 3 bases at J; junction bases unmatched: 18. Germline-derived CDR1 and CDR2 are SNHLY and FYNNEI. The CDR3 DNA is TGTGCCAGCAGTGTCCGGGCAGGGGGCAAGCGGGAGGGCCTCTACAATGAGCAGTTCTTC. Amino acid sequence: CASSVRAGGKREGLYNEQFF.

The gene calls are TRBV5-1 and TRBJ2-3; 7 bases are a match to TRBD2. The CDR3 runs 17 residues. The germline V gene encodes CDR1 SGHRS and CDR2 YFSETQ. V lost 0 bases and J lost 1; bases outside the gene matches: 8. CDR3 in amino acids: CASSLVVVAGGTDTQYF. The CDR3 DNA sequence: TGCGCCAGCAGCTTGGTGGTGGTAGCGGGTGGCACAGATACGCAGTATTTT.

CDR3 region: CASSDRGRYEQYF. The CDR3 DNA reads as TGTGCCAGCTCGGACAGGGGCCGATACGAGCAGTACTTC. The genes are TRBV18 and TRBJ2-7; TRBD1 aligns across 9 bases. In germline, CDR1 is KGHSH, CDR2 LQKENI. The ends lost 6 bases at V and 4 bases at J; junction bases unmatched: 4. The CDR3 totals 13 residues. Combining the CDR3 with reference TRBV18 and TRBJ2-7 gives the whole variable domain NAGVMQNPRHLVRRRGQEARLRCSPMKGHSHVYWYRQLPEEGLKFMVYLQKENIIDESGMPKERFSAEFPKEGPSILRIQQVVRGDSAAYFCASSDRGRYEQYFGPGTRLTVT.

This clone was seen only a few times. The chain carries TRBV7-9 and TRBJ2-7; possible D gene TRBD1, 6 bases. The CDR3 is 11 residues long. Trimming removed 4 bases at V and 7 bases at J, with 8 bases between. Germline CDR1 is SEHNR and CDR2 is FQNEAQ (reference sequence). The CDR3 DNA reads TGTGCCAGCAGCTCTAGGGGGGAGCAGTACTTC. Protein: CASSSRGEQYF.

V is TRBV11-3 and J is TRBJ2-1, with D perhaps matching TRBD2 (6 bases). V lost 1 base and J lost 8, with 15 bases in between. The CDR3 is 15 residues long. Germline CDR1 and CDR2: SGHNT and YENEEA. The DNA for the CDR3 is TGTGCCAGCAGCTTAGCCGGAGGGACTTTTGATGAGCAGTTCTTC. Translating it yields CASSLAGGTFDEQFF.

This clone was seen only once. This chain links TRBV19 with TRBJ2-1; D is unresolved. This CDR3 has 16 amino acids. CDR1 and CDR2 (germline): LNHDA, SQIVND (reference sequence). The V gene lost 4 bases and the J gene lost 0 bases, with 13 bases spanning the gap. CDR3 residues: CASSTIERSSYNEQFF. The CDR3 region has the DNA TGTGCCAGTAGTACAATTGAACGGAGCTCCTACAATGAGCAGTTCTTC.

J is TRBJ1-3 and V is TRBV9; D unresolved. The ends were cut back, 2 bases at V and 4 bases at J, with 10 bases in the middle. This CDR3 spans 14 amino acids. Germline V gene data show CDR1 as SGDLS and CDR2 as YYNGEE. The CDR3 DNA reads as TGTGCCAGCAGCGTGGGAGACATGGGAAACACCATATATTTT. Amino acids: CASSVGDMGNTIYF.